The 5 T cell receptor beta chains reported below all come from one sample, sequenced in a study of beta chain features in type 1 diabetes. Study-level findings and limits: TCRB CDR3s from Type 1 diabetes patients were moderately but significantly shorter in all four CD4+ subsets.

Since all of the isolated RNA was reverse transcribed, expressed TCRB transcripts were what got sequenced. The protocol was immunoSEQ multiplex PCR, while the TCRdb copy is restricted to in-frame clones and leaves out a portion. This table has 120,000 to 150,000 clones, about an eighth appearing once. These receptors have no identified antigens. The specimen sequenced was central memory CD4+ T cells from blood. The receptor source for this set is a man aged 18 to 29 with type 1 diabetes.

The chain couples TRBV13 to TRBJ1-3; weak D call: TRBD1 (5 bases). Germline loops: CDR1 PRHDT, CDR2 FYEKMQ (reference sequence). This CDR3 is 15 amino acids long. V was pared by 1 base and J by 0 bases, with 7 bases between. The DNA of the CDR3 is TGTGCCAGCAGCTTAGTGGGGCCCTCTGGAAACACCATATATTTT. Its translation: CASSLVGPSGNTIYF. Together with reference TRBV13 and TRBJ1-3, the CDR3 gives the full variable domain: AAGVIQSPRHLIKEKRETATLKCYPIPRHDTVYWYQQGPGQDPQFLISFYEKMQSDKGSIPDRFSAQQFSDYHSELNMSSLELGDSALYFCASSLVGPSGNTIYFGEGSWLTVV.

This clone was counted between two and nine times. The chain recombines TRBV29-1 with TRBJ1-1; 7 bases are a match to TRBD1. The germline V gene encodes CDR1 SQVTM and CDR2 ANQGSEA. The CDR3 spans 14 residues. V shed 3 bases, J shed 0 bases, and the junction held 4 bases outside the gene matches. The CDR3 spells CSVERQGMNTEAFF. The CDR3 DNA reads as TGCAGCGTTGAGCGACAGGGCATGAACACTGAAGCTTTCTTT.

The chain combines TRBV5-1 with TRBJ1-1; D is perhaps TRBD1 (5 bases). Trimming took off 0 bases at V and 4 bases at J, with 7 bases between the two ends. CDR1 SGHRS and CDR2 YFSETQ come from the germline V gene. This CDR3 has 13 residues. The CDR3 nucleotides read TGCGCCAGCAGCTTGGCGGGGACCACTGAAGCTTTCTTT. Its protein is CASSLAGTTEAFF.

The V call is TRBV21-1, the J call TRBJ1-6; the DNA was not used to check the table's D call, TRBD1. TRBV21-1 is a pseudogene. This CDR3 is 15 amino acids long. As DNA, the CDR3 is TGTGCCAGCAGCAAATGCAAGGGGCGCGTTTCACCCCTCCACTTT. Translated, it gives CASSKCKGRVSPLHF.

This clone was detected only a few times. The chain joins TRBV7-9 to TRBJ2-7; 8 bases match TRBD1. Germline CDR1 is SEHNR and CDR2 is FQNEAQ (reference sequence). The V segment lost 1 base and the J segment 2 bases; nucleotides outside the gene matches: 7. The CDR3 runs to 16 residues. CDR3 sequence reads: CASSLGAGGRTYEQYF. CDR3 sequence (DNA): TGTGCCAGCAGCTTAGGGGCAGGGGGCAGAACCTACGAGCAGTACTTC. The full variable domain, rest sourced from reference TRBV7-9 and TRBJ2-7, is DTGVSQNPRHKITKRGQNVTFRCDPISEHNRLYWYRQTLGQGPEFLTYFQNEAQLEKSRLLSDRFSAERPKGSFSTLEIQRTEQGDSAMYLCASSLGAGGRTYEQYFGPGTRLTVT.